Detailed here is one TCR beta chain. Profiling relied on immunoSEQ multiplex PCR, and the TCRdb table lists in-frame clones only, not all of them. This sample carries about 81,000 clones, roughly 96% of them seen once, and the ten largest clones take 0.2%. The entry originates in a study of technical replicates of blood from a few donors. The junction had 5 bases not matched to a gene; V was cut back by 5 bases and J by 0 bases. Per the germline V gene, CDR1 is SGHRS and CDR2 is YFSETQ. The CDR3 covers 16 residues. Sequenced material: T cells isolated from PBMCs. The source of this sequence is a human donor in good health. This chain links TRBV5-1 with TRBJ1-1; 12 nucleotides agree with TRBD1. CDR3 nucleotide sequence: TGCGCCAGCAGGACCGGGACAGGGGGCCTGAACACTGAAGCTTTCTTT. Amino acid sequence: CASRTGTGGLNTEAFF.